This T cell receptor (beta chain) originates from a study of healthy donors' naive CD4 and CD8 T cells. A linear amplification protocol produced the TCR libraries from about 510 ng of total RNA. TCRdb re-derived calls from the reads in MiXCR, one entry per CDR3 protein. Among approximately 180,000 distinct CDR3 sequences listed, 65% to 75% were seen once. The study's findings and limits: Alpha and beta chains were sequenced in bulk without pairing. Most V and J genes were reportedly biased between naive CD4+ and CD8+ cells.

Germline V lookup: CDR1 SNHLY, CDR2 FYNNEI. V lost 6 bases and J lost 4; bases outside the gene matches: 8. The CDR3 covers 15 residues. About this clonotype: What it binds is unknown.

This sequence joins TRBV2 and TRBJ2-7, with 11 positions matching TRBD2. Sequencing was done on a sample of naive CD4+ and CD8+ T cells sorted from blood, pooled from several donors. This TCR was sampled from a pool of human donors in good health; the sample pools cells from several healthy donors. The CDR3 here is CASRMTTSGEYEQYF. DNA for the CDR3: TGTGCCAGCAGAATGACGACTAGCGGGGAATACGAGCAGTACTTC.